These 26 T cell receptor beta chains came from one sample sequenced in a study of T cells in Graves' hyperthyroidism and ophthalmopathy. TCR beta CDR3 regions were amplified from RNA. First-round RT-PCR of the TCR CDR3 relied on the HTBI primer set. TCRdb reanalysed the multiplex PCR reads using MiXCR and keeps one entry per CDR3 protein. The sample gives around 600,000 distinct CDR3 sequences, nearly 45% of which show up once; less than 9% is in the top ten. The sequenced material came from peripheral blood or thyroid tissue (not recorded which). All receptors come from an adult man with Graves' disease, either hyperthyroidism or ophthalmopathy (not recorded which).

This clonotype occurred many times. The chain combines TRBV29-1 with TRBJ2-7; perhaps TRBD1 as D (6 bases). Trimming took off 1 base at V and 2 bases at J, with 9 bases between the two ends. The CDR3 totals 13 residues. Germline assignment: CDR1 SQVTM and CDR2 ANQGSEA. The CDR3 reads CSVEADSPYEQYF. CDR3 in DNA: TGCAGCGTTGAAGCGGACAGCCCCTACGAGCAGTACTTC.

The V call is TRBV2, the J call TRBJ1-6; 11 positions agree with TRBD1. The CDR3 length is 14 residues. Trimming cost V 8 bases and J 8 bases; bases outside gene matches: 5. Germline V gene sequence: CDR1 SNHLY, CDR2 FYNNEI. The CDR3 region is CASGAGQGDSPLHF. The CDR3 DNA sequence: TGTGCCAGCGGAGCGGGACAGGGGGATTCACCCCTCCACTTT.

Turning to this clonotype: Lacking the conserved final phenylalanine or tryptophan, this CDR3 likely reflects a read error. CDR3 sequence (DNA): TGTGCCAGCAATCGGATTCTAGGGCCCAACACTGAAGCTTTCGTT. Translation gives CASNRILGPNTEAFV. The chain carries TRBV7-9 and TRBJ1-1; D gene ambiguous. Germline CDR1 and CDR2: SEHNR and FQNEAQ (reference sequence). Trimming stripped 7 bases from V and 2 bases from J, with 17 bases between. The CDR3 is 15 residues long.

Turning to this clonotype: A read error may account for a junction end that differs from germline. The V gene is TRBV7-9, the J gene TRBJ1-2, with 11 bases identical to TRBD1. This CDR3 region has 16 residues. The V gene's germline CDR1 is SEHNR and CDR2 FQNEAQ (reference sequence). CDR3 sequence (DNA): TGTGCTAGCAGTTACAGGACAGGGGGCGGCAGCTATGGCTACACCTTC. It encodes CASSYRTGGGSYGYTF.

The rearrangement uses TRBV20-1 and TRBJ2-2, with TRBD1 matching over 7 bases. V shed 2 bases and J 1 base; nucleotides not matched to a gene: 7. The CDR3 spans 16 residues. The germline CDR1 and CDR2 sequences are DFQATT and SNEGSKA (reference sequence). CDR3 DNA: TGCAGTGCTAGACCCGACAGGGCCGGGAACACCGGGGAGCTGTTTTTT. This codes for CSARPDRAGNTGELFF.

In its sample, this clonotype was seen a few times. The rearrangement links TRBV11-2 to TRBJ2-7; 8 bases agree with TRBD1. J gave up 5 bases and V 4 bases, and 4 bases lay outside the gene matches. The CDR3 consists of 13 residues. In germline, CDR1 is SGHAT, CDR2 FQNNGV. The CDR3 bases are TGTGCCAGCAGCTCAGACAGGGGTAACGAGCAGTACTTC. Translation gives CASSSDRGNEQYF.

This clonotype occurred many times. At one end the junction does not follow the germline gene, possibly because of a read error. CDR3 in DNA: TGTGCCAGCGGCTTCCTCTCGGGGGCGAATTCACCCCTCCACTTT. Translating gives CASGFLSGANSPLHF. The chain has TRBV7-2 and TRBJ1-6, with a possible D match to TRBD1 (6 bases). Germline CDR1 SGHTA, CDR2 FQGNSA. The CDR3 length is 15 residues.

This clonotype was detected only once. The chain is built from TRBV10-3 and TRBJ2-5; D might be TRBD2 (6 bases). V was shortened by 4 bases and J by 3 bases, with 21 bases between the two germline ends. This CDR3 spans 17 amino acids. The germline V gene has CDR1 ENHRY and CDR2 SYGVKD. The CDR3 coding sequence is TGTGCCATCAGTGGGGGGAGCCGATTGCCGGGGGAAGAGACCCAGTACTTC. As protein: CAISGGSRLPGEETQYF.

The V call is TRBV7-2, the J call TRBJ2-7; a weak D match, TRBD1 (6 bases). The CDR3 is 13 amino acids. The V end was cut by 6 bases, the J end by 2 bases, with 11 bases between. Germline lookup yields CDR1 SGHTA and CDR2 FQGNSA. CDR3 residues: CASSYYRAYEQYF. The CDR3 nucleotides are TGTGCCAGCAGTTACTACAGGGCCTACGAGCAGTACTTC. The full variable domain, completed using reference TRBV7-2 and TRBJ2-7, is GAGVSQSPSNKVTEKGKDVELRCDPISGHTALYWYRQSLGQGLEFLIYFQGNSAPDKSGLPSDRFSAERTGGSVSTLTIQRTQQEDSAVYLCASSYYRAYEQYFGPGTRLTVT.

This clonotype was seen a single time. The chain uses TRBV20-1 and TRBJ1-5; D is unclear. Trimming removed 3 bases at V and 1 base at J, with 16 bases between. CDR3 length: 16 residues. Germline CDR1 reads DFQATT; CDR2 reads SNEGSKA (reference sequence). In DNA form, the CDR3 reads TGCAGTGCTAGTGACGTCTTGAAGGGAAGCAATCAGCCCCAGCATTTT. Protein: CSASDVLKGSNQPQHF.

Turning to this clonotype: The CDR3 end shows no conserved phenylalanine or tryptophan, and so a read error is likely. Because the CDR3's place on the DNA is in doubt, the DNA is left out and the CDR3 is given as listed by TCRdb. This chain links TRBV2 with TRBJ1-1. Germline V CDR1 and CDR2: SNHLY, FYNNEI. Termini included, the CDR3 measures 11 amino acids. The CDR3 here is CASSFDTQASY.

J is TRBJ1-2 and V is TRBV20-1; a weak D match, TRBD1 (5 bases). The ends were cut back, 3 bases at V and 0 bases at J, with 17 bases in the middle. This CDR3 spans 16 amino acids. Per germline, CDR1 DFQATT and CDR2 SNEGSKA (reference sequence). The CDR3 bases are TGCAGTGCTAGGATTACAGGAATCGCTACTAACTATGGCTACACCTTC. It is translated as CSARITGIATNYGYTF.

This clonotype was seen ten or more times. The CDR3 sequence: CASSQEHWGGRGPETQYF. In nucleotides, the CDR3 is TGCGCCAGCAGCCAAGAGCATTGGGGTGGGCGTGGTCCGGAGACCCAGTACTTC. The rearrangement uses TRBV4-1 and TRBJ2-5, with D uncertain. Between the trimmed V and J ends, which lost 0 bases and 5 bases, there was a span of 22 bases. The CDR3 has 18 amino acids. CDR1 MGHRA and CDR2 YSYEKL come from the germline V gene.

The sample holds many counts of this clonotype. The V and J genes are TRBV29-1 and TRBJ2-7; tentatively, D is TRBD1 (6 bases). The germline V and J ends were trimmed by 0 bases and 0 bases, with 12 bases remaining between them. The CDR3 sequence is 15 residues long. Germline values: CDR1 SQVTM, CDR2 ANQGSEA. For the CDR3, the DNA is TGCAGCGTTGAAGATCGAACAGGGTACTCCTACGAGCAGTACTTC. Residues: CSVEDRTGYSYEQYF.

The V call is TRBV7-9, the J call TRBJ1-4; D gene ambiguous. The CDR3 has 14 amino acids. Germline lookup yields CDR1 SEHNR and CDR2 FQNEAQ (reference sequence). V was clipped by 2 bases and J by 8 bases, with 12 bases between them. The CDR3 nucleotides read TGTGCCAGCAGCTTACACCGGGGAGACGAAAAACTGTTTTTT. It yields the protein CASSLHRGDEKLFF.

V gene TRBV11-1 combines with J gene TRBJ2-7; 9 bases are shared with TRBD2. The CDR3 runs to 14 residues. V was clipped by 11 bases and J by 4 bases; unmatched bases: 12. The V gene's germline CDR1 is SGHAT and CDR2 FQDESV (reference sequence). CDR3 amino acids: CAPQAGGGGYEQYF. The CDR3 region has the DNA TGTGCCCCCCAGGCGGGCGGGGGGGGTTACGAGCAGTACTTC.

This clonotype occurred many times. The CDR3 protein is CASSVDSGGTSYGYTF. The CDR3 nucleotides read TGTGCCAGCAGCGTAGACTCAGGCGGGACCAGCTATGGCTACACCTTC. The chain uses TRBV9 and TRBJ1-2, with D tentatively TRBD1 (5 bases). The CDR3 totals 16 residues. CDR1 and CDR2 from the germline V gene are SGDLS and YYNGEE. The V end was cut by 0 bases, the J end by 4 bases, with 16 bases between.

The CDR3 sequence: CASSLIPNRVKPQHF. The CDR3 DNA sequence: TGTGCCAGCAGCCTTATCCCCAACAGGGTCAAGCCCCAGCATTTT. The rearrangement links TRBV5-6 to TRBJ1-5; possible D gene TRBD1, 6 bases. The CDR3 covers 15 residues. CDR1 and CDR2 (germline): SGHDT, YYEEEE. Trimming pared 4 bases from V and 8 bases from J, leaving 19 bases between.

With respect to this clonotype: The CDR3 does not close with the conserved phenylalanine or tryptophan, likely indicating a read error. No DNA is shown, since the ends of the CDR3 on it are uncertain; the CDR3 is the one TCRdb lists. The chain carries TRBV7-6 and TRBJ1-6. The CDR3 spans 9 amino acids, including both terminal residues. Germline V gene sequence: CDR1 SGHVS, CDR2 FNYEAQ. CDR3: CASSLANQV.

This clonotype was seen many times. The rearrangement joins TRBV24-1 to TRBJ2-3, with 9 nucleotides matching TRBD1. Germline CDR1 reads KGHDR; CDR2 reads SFDVKD. This CDR3 region has 15 residues. V was clipped by 4 bases and J by 2 bases; unmatched bases: 3. The CDR3 DNA reads as TGTGCCACCAGTGACGGACAGGGGCACACAGATACGCAGTATTTT. Translation: CATSDGQGHTDTQYF.

This clonotype was seen repeatedly, ten times or more. The V gene is TRBV10-3, the J gene TRBJ1-5, with a tentative D call TRBD1 (6 bases). CDR1 ENHRY and CDR2 SYGVKD come from the germline V gene. The CDR3 has 14 residues. Between the trimmed V and J ends, which lost 2 bases and 5 bases, there was a span of 10 bases. The CDR3 nucleotides are TGTGCCATCAGTGAGAGGGGGGGAGATCAGCCCCAGCATTTT. Its protein product is CAISERGGDQPQHF.

As regards this clonotype: The junction departs from the called germline gene at one end, perhaps through a read error. J is TRBJ1-3 and V is TRBV24-1; D is ambiguous. CDR3 size: 15 residues. Germline V lookup: CDR1 KGHDR, CDR2 SFDVKD. The CDR3 bases are TGTGCCAGCAGTGATCTTCGGGGCTCTGGAAACACCATATATTTT. Amino acids: CASSDLRGSGNTIYF.

Many counts were recorded for this clonotype. The chain couples TRBV2 to TRBJ1-5, with D perhaps matching TRBD1 (5 bases). The germline gives CDR1 SNHLY, CDR2 FYNNEI. Trimming removed 5 bases at V and 3 bases at J, with 11 bases between. This CDR3 comprises 14 residues. In nucleotides, the CDR3 is TGTGCCAGCAGTTGGGACCGGGACAATCAGCCCCAGCATTTT. This sequence encodes CASSWDRDNQPQHF.

The J gene is TRBJ1-2, the V gene TRBV6-1; no clear D. CDR1 and CDR2 (germline): MNHNS, SASEGT. V was pared by 6 bases and J by 8 bases, with 16 bases between. CDR3 size: 13 residues. In DNA, the CDR3 is TGTGCCAGCAGGACTAGCGCGGCCGGCGGCTACACCTTC. Residues: CASRTSAAGGYTF.

This clonotype was seen many times. The chain links TRBV2 to TRBJ2-5; perhaps TRBD1 as D (6 bases). The CDR3 covers 15 residues. Germline assignment: CDR1 SNHLY and CDR2 FYNNEI. With 5 bases removed from V and 1 base from J, the gap between germline ends came to 14 bases. Here the CDR3 reads CASSLQGVIQETQYF. The DNA of the CDR3 is TGTGCCAGCAGTCTACAGGGTGTAATCCAAGAGACCCAGTACTTC. Looking up the rest from reference TRBV2 and TRBJ2-5 gives the full variable domain: EPEVTQTPSHQVTQMGQEVILRCVPISNHLYFYWYRQILGQKVEFLVSFYNNEISEKSEIFDDQFSVERPDGSNFTLKIRSTKLEDSAMYFCASSLQGVIQETQYFGPGTRLLVL.

In its sample, this clonotype was seen many times. The V call is TRBV7-6, the J call TRBJ2-2, with D unclear. Trimming removed 3 bases from V and 7 bases from J, with 18 bases in between. The CDR3 sequence is 16 residues long. Germline lookup yields CDR1 SGHVS and CDR2 FNYEAQ. CDR3 nucleotides: TGTGCCAGCAGCTTCTCCGTAACGGCGAGCCGCGGGGAGCTGTTTTTT. Its translation is CASSFSVTASRGELFF.